The 17 T cell receptor beta chains presented below share a single source sample, sequenced in a study of blood T cell repertoires in COVID-19. Some clones are missing from TCRdb's copy, which holds only in-frame ones; the method was immunoSEQ multiplex PCR. Of about 270,000 clones in the sample, approximately 82% are singletons; the top ten hold approximately 5.3%. Specimen: peripheral blood. The receptors shown here come from an elderly man with acute or convalescent COVID-19.

The chain uses TRBV19 and TRBJ2-5, with TRBD1 matching over 7 bases. The J segment lost 5 bases and the V segment lost 9 bases, leaving 12 bases of the junction unmatched. The CDR3 is 14 amino acids. In germline, CDR1 is LNHDA, CDR2 SQIVND (reference sequence). DNA of the CDR3: TGTGCCAGCCAAAGGACAGGTTCTGGGGAGACCCAGTACTTC. Translation gives CASQRTGSGETQYF.

The J gene is TRBJ2-7, the V gene TRBV5-1, with TRBD1 matching 10 bases. With V trimmed by 0 bases and J by 2 bases, 2 bases remained unmatched. The CDR3 has 15 residues. Per the germline V gene, CDR1 is SGHRS and CDR2 is YFSETQ. CDR3 amino acids: CASSLETGGPYEQYF. The CDR3 nucleotides are TGCGCCAGCAGCTTGGAGACAGGGGGCCCCTACGAGCAGTACTTC.

J is TRBJ1-5 and V is TRBV6-5; D perhaps matches TRBD1 (5 bases). CDR1 is MNHEY and CDR2 is SVGAGI in the germline V gene. V was pared by 4 bases and J by 2 bases, with 12 bases between. CDR3 size: 15 residues. CDR3 amino acids: CASSSPGGGNQPQHF. In DNA, the CDR3 is TGTGCCAGCAGTTCCCCGGGGGGAGGCAATCAGCCCCAGCATTTT.

The gene calls are TRBV27 and TRBJ2-2; D perhaps matches TRBD2 (6 bases). The V end was cut by 7 bases, the J end by 5 bases, with 17 bases between. This CDR3 spans 15 amino acids. Germline-derived CDR1 and CDR2 are MNHEY and SMNVEV (reference sequence). CDR3 loop: CASTPSGSFTGELFF. The CDR3 nucleotides read TGTGCCAGCACACCATCCGGGAGCTTTACCGGGGAGCTGTTTTTT.

This sequence joins TRBV18 and TRBJ1-4; D is unclear. The CDR3 covers 13 residues. Between the trimmed V and J ends, which lost 4 bases and 6 bases, there was a span of 9 bases. Germline V gene data show CDR1 as KGHSH and CDR2 as LQKENI. Here the CDR3 reads CASSHGGDEKLFF. CDR3 bases: TGTGCCAGCTCACACGGTGGAGATGAAAAACTGTTTTTT.

This chain joins TRBV5-4 and TRBJ1-2; TRBD1 matches 7 bases. Germline trimming cut 0 bases from V and 4 bases from J; bases unmatched to any gene: 6. Germline CDR1 SGHNT, CDR2 YYREEE (reference sequence). CDR3 size: 15 residues. For the CDR3, the DNA is TGTGCCAGCAGCTTGGGGGGACAGCGAGGCTATGGCTACACCTTC. This codes for CASSLGGQRGYGYTF.

The chain uses TRBV12-3 or TRBV12-4 and TRBJ1-5; the D is unclear. This CDR3 is built from 13 residues. Trimming pared 5 bases from V and 7 bases from J, leaving 12 bases between. CDR3 DNA sequence: TGTGCCAGCAGTGACGAGGGCCTGCAGCCCCAGCATTTT. Amino acid sequence: CASSDEGLQPQHF.

The chain couples TRBV23-1 to TRBJ1-4; no reliable D call. TRBV23-1 is an ORF, and what it does is uncertain. The CDR3 covers 15 residues. V lost 0 bases and J 6 bases, leaving 11 bases between the germline ends. The CDR3 DNA reads TGCGCCAGCAGTCAATCGTGGGCACCTCATGAAAAACTGTTTTTT. This codes for CASSQSWAPHEKLFF.

This chain connects TRBV24-1 to TRBJ2-2, with 9 bases aligning to TRBD1. J gave up 2 bases and V 10 bases, and 10 bases lay outside the gene matches. CDR1 and CDR2 (germline): KGHDR, SFDVKD. The CDR3 has 16 residues. The CDR3 here is CATSRADRGNTGELFF. The DNA for the CDR3 is TGTGCCACGAGCCGGGCGGACAGGGGAAACACCGGGGAGCTGTTTTTT.

This chain connects TRBV19 to TRBJ1-5; TRBD1 aligns across 8 bases. The CDR3 has 14 residues. The germline gives CDR1 LNHDA, CDR2 SQIVND (reference sequence). V lost 6 bases, J lost 3 bases, and 4 bases stayed unmatched. The CDR3 sequence is CASRLGQVNQPQHF. The CDR3 DNA is TGTGCCAGTAGGTTGGGACAGGTCAATCAGCCCCAGCATTTT.

The V and J genes are TRBV12-2 and TRBJ1-5; TRBD1 is taken as the D call from the table, unchecked against the DNA. TRBV12-2 is recorded as a pseudogene. This CDR3 is 19 amino acids long. CDR3 in amino acids: CASRSTPGTGVVSNQPQHF. The CDR3 DNA is TGTGCAAGTCGCTCAACCCCCGGGACAGGGGTCGTTAGCAATCAGCCCCAGCATTTT.

V usage is TRBV6-5 and J usage is TRBJ1-4; 10 bases fit TRBD1. Germline V lookup: CDR1 MNHEY, CDR2 SVGAGI. V lost 7 bases to trimming and J lost 7 bases; unmatched junction nucleotides: 6. This CDR3 region has 14 residues. CDR3 nucleotide sequence: TGTGCCAGCACCATGGGACAGGGGAGTGAAAAACTGTTTTTT. Protein product: CASTMGQGSEKLFF.

The CDR3 here is CASSPQWTSGRKSDTQYF. CDR3 DNA sequence: TGTGCCAGCTCACCACAATGGACTAGCGGGAGGAAGTCAGATACGCAGTATTTT. J is TRBJ2-3 and V is TRBV18; TRBD2 aligns across 14 bases. J lost 4 bases, V lost 1 base, and 7 bases had no gene match. Germline-derived CDR1 and CDR2 are KGHSH and LQKENI. This CDR3 region has 18 residues.

The J gene is TRBJ2-2, the V gene TRBV5-1; D unresolved. This CDR3 contains 15 residues. V lost 0 bases to trimming and J lost 7 bases, with 13 bases between them. Germline assignment: CDR1 SGHRS and CDR2 YFSETQ. CDR3 sequence (DNA): TGCGCCAGCAGCTTGGGACAAGCTGGCTTCGGGGAGCTGTTTTTT. As protein: CASSLGQAGFGELFF.

The chain joins TRBV5-4 to TRBJ2-5; 10 bases line up with TRBD1. The ends lost 0 bases at V and 3 bases at J; junction bases unmatched: 8. Germline-derived CDR1 and CDR2 are SGHNT and YYREEE (reference sequence). This CDR3 spans 17 amino acids. Here the CDR3 reads CASSLARGTGDKETQYF. The CDR3 DNA is TGTGCCAGCAGCTTGGCCAGGGGGACAGGGGATAAAGAGACCCAGTACTTC.

V is TRBV5-1 and J is TRBJ2-2, with D possibly TRBD1 on 5 matching bases. The V gene lost 0 bases and the J gene lost 2 bases, with 14 bases spanning the gap. CDR3 length: 17 amino acids. CDR1 and CDR2 (germline): SGHRS, YFSETQ. The CDR3 nucleotides are TGCGCCAGCAGCTTGGAGTTTAGGGGCACCAACACCGGGGAGCTGTTTTTT. Translated: CASSLEFRGTNTGELFF.

V usage is TRBV6-4 and J usage is TRBJ2-2; D gene unclear. Deletions cut 4 bases from V and 0 bases from J, with 6 bases between. Germline CDR1 is MRHNA and CDR2 is SNTAGT. The CDR3 loop spans 14 amino acids. The CDR3 spells CASSGNTNTGELFF. The CDR3, as DNA: TGTGCCAGCAGTGGCAACACGAACACCGGGGAGCTGTTTTTT.